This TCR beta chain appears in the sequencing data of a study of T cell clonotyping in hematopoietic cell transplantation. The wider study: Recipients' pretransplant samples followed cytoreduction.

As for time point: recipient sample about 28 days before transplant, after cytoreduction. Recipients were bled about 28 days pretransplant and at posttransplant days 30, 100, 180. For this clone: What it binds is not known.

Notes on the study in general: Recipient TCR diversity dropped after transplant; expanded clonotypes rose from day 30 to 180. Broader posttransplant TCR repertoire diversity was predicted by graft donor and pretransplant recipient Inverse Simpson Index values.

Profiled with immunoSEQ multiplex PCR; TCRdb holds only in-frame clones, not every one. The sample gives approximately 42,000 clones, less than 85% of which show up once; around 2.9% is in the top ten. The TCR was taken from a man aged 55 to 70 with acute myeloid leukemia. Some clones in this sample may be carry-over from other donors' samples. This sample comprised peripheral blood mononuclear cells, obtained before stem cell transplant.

The CDR3 region has the DNA TGTGCCAGCAGTTTAGAAAGCACTGAAGCTTTCTTT. It yields the protein CASSLESTEAFF. This rearrangement joins TRBV28 to TRBJ1-1; D remains unclear. The CDR3 extends over 12 amino acids. CDR1 is MDHEN, CDR2 SYDVKM, per germline. The V gene lost 2 bases and the J gene lost 4 bases, with 5 bases spanning the gap.